This TCR beta chain was identified in a study of blood T cell repertoires in COVID-19. Study-level background: Samples representing acute and convalescent COVID-19 were sourced from the United States, Italy and Spain.

Some clones are missing from TCRdb's copy, which holds only in-frame ones; the method was immunoSEQ multiplex PCR. This table holds about 300,000 clones, around 90% found once. This clone showed up just once. Germline trimming cut 4 bases from V and 11 bases from J; bases unmatched to any gene: 16. Germline assignment: CDR1 SGHNT and CDR2 YYREEE (reference sequence). This CDR3 region has 15 residues. This receptor was obtained from a man between 18 and 29 years old with active or convalescent COVID-19. Sequenced material: peripheral blood. This chain links TRBV5-4 with TRBJ1-1, with 8 nucleotides matching TRBD1. The CDR3 protein is CASSVPMGQGAGAFF. In nucleotides, the CDR3 is TGTGCCAGCAGCGTCCCTATGGGGCAGGGGGCAGGGGCTTTCTTT.